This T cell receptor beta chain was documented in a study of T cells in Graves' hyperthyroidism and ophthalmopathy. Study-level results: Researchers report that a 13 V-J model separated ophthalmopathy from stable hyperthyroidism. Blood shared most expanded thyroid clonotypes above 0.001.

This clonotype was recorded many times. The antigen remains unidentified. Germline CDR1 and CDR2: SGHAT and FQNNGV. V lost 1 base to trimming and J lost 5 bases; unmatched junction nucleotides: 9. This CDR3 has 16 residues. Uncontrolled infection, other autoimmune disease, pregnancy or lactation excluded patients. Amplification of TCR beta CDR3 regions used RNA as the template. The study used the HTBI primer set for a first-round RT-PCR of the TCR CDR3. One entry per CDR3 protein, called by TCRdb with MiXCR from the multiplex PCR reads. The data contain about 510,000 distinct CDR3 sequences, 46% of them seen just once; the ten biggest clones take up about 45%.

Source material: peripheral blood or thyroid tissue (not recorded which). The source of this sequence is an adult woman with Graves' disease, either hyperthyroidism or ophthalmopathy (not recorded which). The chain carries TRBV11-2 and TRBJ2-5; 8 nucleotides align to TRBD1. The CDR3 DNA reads TGTGCCAGCAGCTTAGTCCGACAGGGGATGAGGGAGACCCAGTACTTC. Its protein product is CASSLVRQGMRETQYF.